This TCR beta chain came from a study of OX40 agonist ivuxolimab in advanced cancers. Overall study context: An anti-OX40 (CD134) antibody with agonistic activity, ivuxolimab, was administered to patients. About 40% of patients had received prior checkpoint inhibitor therapy.

About this clone itself: The antigen is not known. One end of the junction fails to match germline, which may point to a read error.

The study, taken as a whole, reports: Clonal expansion was seen in CD4+ and CD8+ blood T cells by week 6 at 0.1 to 3.0 mg/kg.

CDR1 and CDR2 (germline): SNHLY, FYNNEI. The length of the CDR3 is 11 residues. Sequencing used immunoSEQ multiplex PCR; TCRdb keeps in-frame clones, though not all of them. The sample has roughly 100,000 clones; more than 80% are singletons. Sequencing used CD4+ or CD8+ T cells sorted from blood, obtained in a trial of the OX40 agonist ivuxolimab. The TCR originated in an adult with an advanced solid tumor such as melanoma, head and neck, liver or kidney cancer. The chain carries TRBV2 and TRBJ1-1; TRBD1 aligns across 9 bases. The CDR3 nucleotides are TGTGCCAGCAGCCTTCCGGACAGGGGAGGGTTT. It yields the protein CASSLPDRGGF.